The 23 T cell receptor beta chains presented below share a single source sample, sequenced in a study of blood T cell repertoires in COVID-19. Using immunoSEQ multiplex PCR, the repertoire was profiled, and TCRdb retains in-frame clones only, with some absent. The top ten clones hold 1.2% of a sample with about 130,000 clones, approximately 90% of them seen once. Sequenced sample: peripheral blood. These receptors were obtained from an elderly woman with acute or convalescent COVID-19.

The chain recombines TRBV3-1 (or the pseudogene TRBV3-2) with TRBJ1-6, with 8 bases lining up with TRBD1. The CDR3 runs to 16 residues. The germline V gene encodes CDR1 LGHDT and CDR2 YNNKEL (reference sequence). J was trimmed by 0 bases and V by 5 bases; bases with no gene match: 3. The CDR3 DNA reads TGTGCCAGCAGCAGACAGGGGAGCTCCTATAATTCACCCCTCCACTTT. This encodes CASSRQGSSYNSPLHF.

The genes are TRBV4-2 and TRBJ1-3, with 7 bases that match TRBD1. There are 16 residues in the CDR3. J was trimmed by 1 base and V by 0 bases; bases with no gene match: 3. CDR1 is LGHNA and CDR2 is YNFKEQ in the germline V gene. CDR3 in DNA: TGTGCCAGCAGCCAAGAAGGGACAGCTTCTGGAAACACCATATATTTT. It encodes CASSQEGTASGNTIYF.

The chain uses TRBV28 and TRBJ1-2; D call uncertain. Germline V CDR1 and CDR2: MDHEN, SYDVKM. The CDR3 length is 13 residues. V dropped 7 bases and J dropped 6 bases, with 15 bases sitting between them. CDR3 in amino acids: CASTLPKSDGYTF. CDR3 in DNA: TGTGCCAGCACCCTCCCTAAATCCGATGGCTACACCTTC.

V usage is TRBV5-1 and J usage is TRBJ2-2, with TRBD1 identical over 7 bases. The CDR3 totals 16 residues. CDR1 is SGHRS and CDR2 is YFSETQ in the germline V gene. J was trimmed by 7 bases and V by 1 base; bases with no gene match: 10. The CDR3 region has the DNA TGCGCCAGCAGCTTGCGTGGACAGGCGTCGGACGGGGAGCTGTTTTTT. It encodes CASSLRGQASDGELFF.

The chain uses TRBV9 and TRBJ1-1; D gene unclear. This CDR3 contains 14 residues. Germline CDR1 and CDR2: SGDLS and YYNGEE. V lost 0 bases, J lost 3 bases, and 9 bases lay in between. For the CDR3, the DNA is TGTGCCAGCAGCGTAGAGCCCGGGGACACTGAAGCTTTCTTT. Amino acid sequence: CASSVEPGDTEAFF.

This clone was observed a handful of times. This rearrangement joins TRBV7-9 to TRBJ1-6, with 10 bases matching TRBD1. This CDR3 has 15 residues. Per germline, CDR1 SEHNR and CDR2 FQNEAQ (reference sequence). After removal of 5 bases from V and 9 bases from J, the junction contained 7 bases not matched to a gene. The CDR3 region is CASSPGQGKGSPLHF. Here the CDR3 DNA reads TGTGCCAGCAGCCCGGGACAGGGGAAGGGTTCACCCCTCCACTTT.

This chain uses TRBV4-2 with TRBJ2-7; TRBD2 matches 9 bases. The J segment lost 3 bases and the V segment lost 2 bases, leaving 8 bases of the junction unmatched. The CDR3 has 16 amino acids. Germline V gene sequence: CDR1 LGHNA, CDR2 YNFKEQ. CDR3 sequence (DNA): TGTGCCAGCAGCCAACAATATAGCGGGGGTCTCTACGAGCAGTACTTC. The encoded protein is CASSQQYSGGLYEQYF.

The chain carries TRBV6-2 or TRBV6-3 and TRBJ1-4; no clear D gene. CDR1 MNHEY and CDR2 SVGEGT come from the germline V gene. The CDR3 loop spans 19 amino acids. The ends were cut back, 0 bases at V and 8 bases at J, with 25 bases in the middle. The CDR3 loop is CASSYSIPFSGGGKEKLFF. CDR3 nucleotides: TGTGCCAGCAGTTACTCGATACCCTTTTCGGGAGGAGGGAAGGAAAAACTGTTTTTT.

CDR3 sequence: CASSYDRVQPQHF. The CDR3 DNA follows: TGTGCCAGCAGCTATGACAGGGTCCAGCCCCAGCATTTT. This chain joins TRBV7-2 and TRBJ1-5; the match to TRBD1 covers 7 bases. This CDR3 contains 13 residues. V trimming: 4 bases; J trimming: 7 bases; junction bases outside the gene matches: 4. CDR1 is SGHTA, CDR2 FQGNSA, per germline.

This chain uses TRBV9 with TRBJ1-2; D not certain. Germline V gene data show CDR1 as SGDLS and CDR2 as YYNGEE. The length of the CDR3 is 13 residues. Trimming took 0 bases from V and 8 from J, leaving 11 bases between them. The CDR3, as DNA: TGTGCCAGCAGCGTAGAAATCGCTAGGGGCTACACCTTC. Its translation is CASSVEIARGYTF.

The chain recombines TRBV9 with TRBJ2-1, with TRBD2 identical over 8 bases. Germline V CDR1 and CDR2: SGDLS, YYNGEE. This CDR3 region has 19 residues. V trimming: 1 base; J trimming: 0 bases; junction bases outside the gene matches: 12. CDR3: CASSVQGLAGFSSYNEQFF. DNA of the CDR3: TGTGCCAGCAGCGTACAAGGGTTAGCGGGATTTAGCTCCTACAATGAGCAGTTCTTC.

The chain couples TRBV6-5 to TRBJ2-1, with D possibly being TRBD2 (5 bases). Germline-derived CDR1 and CDR2 are MNHEY and SVGAGI. V gave up 10 bases and J gave up 4 bases, with 14 bases separating them. This CDR3 spans 13 amino acids. The CDR3 DNA reads as TGTGCCACCCTTCACGGGGTATACAATGAGCAGTTCTTC. Its protein product is CATLHGVYNEQFF.

The CDR3 sequence: CASSTGTRNTGELFF. CDR3 bases: TGCGCCAGCAGCACAGGGACGAGGAACACCGGGGAGCTGTTTTTT. The rearrangement links TRBV5-1 to TRBJ2-2; D might be TRBD1 (6 bases). In germline, CDR1 is SGHRS, CDR2 YFSETQ. Deletions cut 4 bases from V and 1 base from J, with 11 bases between. The CDR3 sequence is 15 residues long.

The rearrangement joins TRBV27 to TRBJ2-1, with D uncertain. The CDR3 contains 16 residues. Between the trimmed V and J ends, which lost 2 bases and 7 bases, there was a span of 18 bases. Germline V CDR1 and CDR2: MNHEY, SMNVEV (reference sequence). CDR3 nucleotide sequence: TGTGCCAGCAGTTTAACGGCGTACATACTCGGGAATGAGCAGTTCTTC. Protein: CASSLTAYILGNEQFF.

The chain employs TRBV11-2 and TRBJ2-1; 9 bases fit TRBD1. The CDR3 loop spans 16 amino acids. Germline CDR1 SGHAT, CDR2 FQNNGV. The J segment lost 9 bases and the V segment lost 5 bases, leaving 14 bases of the junction unmatched. The CDR3 here is CASSPARDRVSGEQFF. CDR3 nucleotides: TGTGCCAGCAGCCCCGCCCGGGACAGGGTTTCTGGTGAGCAGTTCTTC.

The chain combines TRBV5-8 with TRBJ1-2; a possible D gene is TRBD1 (6 bases). Deletions cut 1 base from V and 2 bases from J, with 12 bases between. Germline V gene data show CDR1 as SGHTS and CDR2 as YDEGEE. The CDR3 sequence is 15 residues long. CDR3 sequence: CASSLFGQGNYGYTF. In DNA form, the CDR3 reads TGTGCCAGCAGCTTGTTCGGCCAGGGGAACTATGGCTACACCTTC.

The genes are TRBV5-1 and TRBJ1-1; TRBD1 matches at 7 bases. From germline, CDR1 is SGHRS and CDR2 YFSETQ. The CDR3 is 14 residues long. After removal of 3 bases from V and 1 base from J, the junction contained 3 bases not matched to a gene. CDR3 protein: CASSSGQPNTEAFF. The CDR3 DNA is TGCGCCAGCAGCTCGGGACAGCCGAACACTGAAGCTTTCTTT.

V and J are TRBV6-1 and TRBJ1-2, with 7 bases identical to TRBD1. Germline CDR1 MNHNS, CDR2 SASEGT. V dropped 3 bases and J dropped 8; count of bases not matched to a gene: 12. The CDR3 runs 15 residues. In DNA, the CDR3 is TGTGCCAGCAGTGAGACGGACAGGCGGCAAGAAGGCTACACCTTC. Protein sequence: CASSETDRRQEGYTF.

The chain carries TRBV7-9 and TRBJ2-3, with D possibly TRBD1 on 6 matching bases. Trimming removed 2 bases from V and 1 base from J, with 10 bases in between. The CDR3 sequence is 15 residues long. The germline CDR1 and CDR2 sequences are SEHNR and FQNEAQ (reference sequence). Written as DNA, the CDR3 is TGTGCCAGCAGCTTATCAGGGGCCCGCACAGATACGCAGTATTTT. Translating it yields CASSLSGARTDTQYF.

This chain joins TRBV7-2 and TRBJ2-5; 9 bases are shared with TRBD2. The germline V gene has CDR1 SGHTA and CDR2 FQGNSA. The CDR3 runs 13 residues. V was pared by 5 bases and J by 7 bases, with 5 bases of the junction left unmatched. The CDR3 loop reads CASSLERGATQYF. DNA of the CDR3: TGTGCCAGCAGCCTAGAGCGGGGGGCGACCCAGTACTTC.

The genes are TRBV3-1 (or the pseudogene TRBV3-2) and TRBJ2-7; 10 bases match TRBD1. Germline V CDR1 and CDR2: LGHDT, YNNKEL (reference sequence). There are 15 residues in the CDR3. The V gene end was trimmed by 6 bases and the J gene end by 1 base; junction bases not matched to a gene: 6. CDR3 sequence (DNA): TGTGCCAGCAGAGGAAGGGGACAGGGGTCCTACGAGCAGTACTTC. Encoded protein: CASRGRGQGSYEQYF.

V gene TRBV10-3 combines with J gene TRBJ2-3, with D perhaps matching TRBD1 (5 bases). V shed 8 bases and J shed 5 bases, with 11 bases lying between them. Per germline, CDR1 ENHRY and CDR2 SYGVKD. The CDR3 runs to 12 residues. For the CDR3, the DNA is TGTGCCATCGGACCAAGGGGAGATACGCAGTATTTT. Translation gives CAIGPRGDTQYF.

The chain joins TRBV11-2 to TRBJ1-2, with 8 bases identical to TRBD1. V lost 1 base and J lost 5; bases outside the gene matches: 0. This CDR3 spans 13 amino acids. Germline lookup yields CDR1 SGHAT and CDR2 FQNNGV. The CDR3 sequence: CASSLGTGYGYTF. CDR3 sequence (DNA): TGTGCCAGCAGCTTAGGGACAGGGTATGGCTACACCTTC.